The text below deals with one TCR beta chain. The sample belongs to a study of Graves' ophthalmopathy and Graves' hyperthyroidism. From RNA, the CDR3 regions of TCR beta chains were amplified and sequenced. The workflow started with a first-round RT-PCR run with HTBI primers and then moved on to a second-round multiplex PCR. MiXCR, applied by TCRdb to the multiplex PCR reads, yields one record per CDR3 protein. The profile shows a few hundred thousand distinct CDR3 sequences, roughly 39% of them singletons. V was pared by 5 bases and J by 6 bases, with 2 bases between. Germline V CDR1 and CDR2: SEHNR, FQNEAQ (reference sequence). CDR3 size: 9 residues.

The sample was peripheral blood or thyroid tissue (not recorded which). The chain has TRBV7-9 and TRBJ2-7; D unresolved. This receptor was obtained from an adult man with Graves' hyperthyroidism. The CDR3 bases are TGTGCCAGCAGCCGCGAGCAGTACTTC. It codes for CASSREQYF.